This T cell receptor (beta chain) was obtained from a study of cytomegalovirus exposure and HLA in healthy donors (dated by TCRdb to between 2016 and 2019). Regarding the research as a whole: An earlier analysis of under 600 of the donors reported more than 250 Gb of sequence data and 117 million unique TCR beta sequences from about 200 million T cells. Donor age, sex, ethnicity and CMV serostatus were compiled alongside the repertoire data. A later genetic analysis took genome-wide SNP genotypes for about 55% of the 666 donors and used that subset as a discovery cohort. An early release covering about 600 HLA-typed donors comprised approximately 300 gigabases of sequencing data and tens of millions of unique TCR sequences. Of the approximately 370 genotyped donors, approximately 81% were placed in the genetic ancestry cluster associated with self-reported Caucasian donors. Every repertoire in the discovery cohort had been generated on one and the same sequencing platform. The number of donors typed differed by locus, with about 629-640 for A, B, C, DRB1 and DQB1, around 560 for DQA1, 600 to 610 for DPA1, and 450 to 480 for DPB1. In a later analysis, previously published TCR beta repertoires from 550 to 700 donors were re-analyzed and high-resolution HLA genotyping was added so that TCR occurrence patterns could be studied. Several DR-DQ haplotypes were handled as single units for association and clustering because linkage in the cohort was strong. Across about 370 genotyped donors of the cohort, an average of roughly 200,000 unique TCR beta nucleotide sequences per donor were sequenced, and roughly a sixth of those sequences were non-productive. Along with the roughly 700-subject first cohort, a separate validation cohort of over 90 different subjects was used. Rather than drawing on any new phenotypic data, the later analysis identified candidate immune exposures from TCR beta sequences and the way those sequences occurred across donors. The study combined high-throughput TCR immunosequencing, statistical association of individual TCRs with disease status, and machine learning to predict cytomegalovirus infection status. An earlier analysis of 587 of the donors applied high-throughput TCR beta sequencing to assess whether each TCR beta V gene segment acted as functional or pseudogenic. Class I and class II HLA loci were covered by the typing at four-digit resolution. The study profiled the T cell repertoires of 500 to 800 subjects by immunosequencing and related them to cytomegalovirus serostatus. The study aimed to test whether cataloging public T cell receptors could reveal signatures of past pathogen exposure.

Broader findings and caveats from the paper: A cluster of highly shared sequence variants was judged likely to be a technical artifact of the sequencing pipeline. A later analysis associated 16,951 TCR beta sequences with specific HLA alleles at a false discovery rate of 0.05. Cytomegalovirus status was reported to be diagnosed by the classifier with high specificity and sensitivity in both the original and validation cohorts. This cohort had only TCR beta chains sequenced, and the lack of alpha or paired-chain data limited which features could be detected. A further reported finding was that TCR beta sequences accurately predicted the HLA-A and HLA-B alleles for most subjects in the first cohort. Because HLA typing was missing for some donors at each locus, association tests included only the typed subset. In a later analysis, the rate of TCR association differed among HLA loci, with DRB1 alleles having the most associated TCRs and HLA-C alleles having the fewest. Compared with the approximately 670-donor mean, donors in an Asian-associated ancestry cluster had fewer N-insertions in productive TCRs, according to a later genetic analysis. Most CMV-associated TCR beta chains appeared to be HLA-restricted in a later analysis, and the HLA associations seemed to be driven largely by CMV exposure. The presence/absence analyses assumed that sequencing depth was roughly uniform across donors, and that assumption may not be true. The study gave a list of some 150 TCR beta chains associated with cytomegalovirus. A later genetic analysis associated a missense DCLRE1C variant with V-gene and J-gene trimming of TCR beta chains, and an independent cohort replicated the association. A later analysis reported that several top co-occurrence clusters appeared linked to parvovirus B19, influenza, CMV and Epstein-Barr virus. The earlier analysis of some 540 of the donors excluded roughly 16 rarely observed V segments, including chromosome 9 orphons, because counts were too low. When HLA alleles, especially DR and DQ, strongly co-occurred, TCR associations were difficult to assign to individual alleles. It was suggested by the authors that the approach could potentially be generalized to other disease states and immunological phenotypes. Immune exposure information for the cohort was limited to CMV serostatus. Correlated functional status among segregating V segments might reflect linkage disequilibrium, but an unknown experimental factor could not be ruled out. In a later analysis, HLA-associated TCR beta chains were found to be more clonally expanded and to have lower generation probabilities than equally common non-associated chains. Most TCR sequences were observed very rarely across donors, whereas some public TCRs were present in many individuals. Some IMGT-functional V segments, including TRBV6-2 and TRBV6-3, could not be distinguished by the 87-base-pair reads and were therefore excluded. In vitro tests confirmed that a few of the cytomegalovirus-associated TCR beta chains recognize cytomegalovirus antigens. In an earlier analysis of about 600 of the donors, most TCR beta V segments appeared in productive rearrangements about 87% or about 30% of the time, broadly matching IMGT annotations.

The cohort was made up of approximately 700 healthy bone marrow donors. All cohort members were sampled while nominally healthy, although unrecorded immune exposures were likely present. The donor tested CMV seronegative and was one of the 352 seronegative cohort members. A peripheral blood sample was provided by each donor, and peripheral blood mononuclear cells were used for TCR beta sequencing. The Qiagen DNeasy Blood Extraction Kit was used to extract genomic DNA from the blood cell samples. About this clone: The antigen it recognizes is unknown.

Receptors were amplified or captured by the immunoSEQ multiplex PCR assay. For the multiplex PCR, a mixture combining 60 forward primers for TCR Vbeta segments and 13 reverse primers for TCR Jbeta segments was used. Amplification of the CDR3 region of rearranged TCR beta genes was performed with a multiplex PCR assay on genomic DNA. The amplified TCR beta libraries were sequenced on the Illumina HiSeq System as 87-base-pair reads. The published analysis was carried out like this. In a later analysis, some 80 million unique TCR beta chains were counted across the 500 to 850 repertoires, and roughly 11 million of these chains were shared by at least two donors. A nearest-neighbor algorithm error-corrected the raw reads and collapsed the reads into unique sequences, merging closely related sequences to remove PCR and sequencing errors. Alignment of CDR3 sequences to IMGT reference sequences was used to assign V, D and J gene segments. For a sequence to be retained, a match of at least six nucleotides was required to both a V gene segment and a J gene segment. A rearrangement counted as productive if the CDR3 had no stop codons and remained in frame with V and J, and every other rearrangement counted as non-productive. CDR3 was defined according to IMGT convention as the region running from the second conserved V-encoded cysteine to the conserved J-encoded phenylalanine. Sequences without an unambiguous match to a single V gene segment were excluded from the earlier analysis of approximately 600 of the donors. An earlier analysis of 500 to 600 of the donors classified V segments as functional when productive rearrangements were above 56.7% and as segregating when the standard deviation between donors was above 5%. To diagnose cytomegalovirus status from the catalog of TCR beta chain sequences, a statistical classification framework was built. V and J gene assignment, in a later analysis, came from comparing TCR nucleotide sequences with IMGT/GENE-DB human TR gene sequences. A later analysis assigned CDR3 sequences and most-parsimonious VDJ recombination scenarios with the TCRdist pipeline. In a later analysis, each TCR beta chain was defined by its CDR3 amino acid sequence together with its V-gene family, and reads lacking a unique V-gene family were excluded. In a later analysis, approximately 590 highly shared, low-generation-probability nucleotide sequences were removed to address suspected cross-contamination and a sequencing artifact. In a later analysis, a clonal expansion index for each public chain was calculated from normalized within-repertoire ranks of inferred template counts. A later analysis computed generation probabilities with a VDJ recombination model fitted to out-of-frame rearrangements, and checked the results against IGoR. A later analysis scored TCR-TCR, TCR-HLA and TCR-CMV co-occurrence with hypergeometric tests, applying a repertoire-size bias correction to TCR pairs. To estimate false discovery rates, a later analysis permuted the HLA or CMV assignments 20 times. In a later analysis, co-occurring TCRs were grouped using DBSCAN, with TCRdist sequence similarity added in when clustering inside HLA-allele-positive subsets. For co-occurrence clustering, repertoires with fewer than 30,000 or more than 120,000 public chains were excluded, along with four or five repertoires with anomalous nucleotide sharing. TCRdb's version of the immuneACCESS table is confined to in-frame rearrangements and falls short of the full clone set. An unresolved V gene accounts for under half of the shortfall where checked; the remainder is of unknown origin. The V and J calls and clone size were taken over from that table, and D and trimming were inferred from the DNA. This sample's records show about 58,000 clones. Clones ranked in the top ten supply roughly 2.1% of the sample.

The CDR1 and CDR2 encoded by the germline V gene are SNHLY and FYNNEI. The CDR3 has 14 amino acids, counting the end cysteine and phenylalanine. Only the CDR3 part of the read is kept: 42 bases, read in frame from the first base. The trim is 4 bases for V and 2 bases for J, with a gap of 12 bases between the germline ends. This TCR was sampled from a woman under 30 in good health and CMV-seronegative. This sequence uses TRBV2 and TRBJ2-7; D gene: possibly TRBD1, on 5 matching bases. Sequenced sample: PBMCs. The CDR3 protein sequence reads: CASSGGRAPYEQYF. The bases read TGTGCCAGCAGTGGGGGCAGGGCCCCCTACGAGCAGTACTTC.